This T cell receptor beta chain emerged from a study of blood T cell repertoires in COVID-19. The wider study: The analysed material was cDNA or gDNA that came from T cells, B-cell-depleted T cells, or PBMCs.

In the original processing: Reference gene primers were amplified, and this amplification served to estimate nucleated cell counts. Only in-frame clones appear in the TCRdb table, and some are missing; sequencing was by immunoSEQ multiplex PCR. Clonal size and the V and J genes are those of that table, whereas D and trimming came from the DNA. The sample lists 200,000 to 300,000 clones; roughly 90% were seen once. Germline values: CDR1 MNHEY, CDR2 SVGAGI. Trimming cost V 0 bases and J 3 bases; bases outside gene matches: 8. This CDR3 is 16 amino acids long. This TCR came from a man aged 25 to 40 with active or convalescent COVID-19. The chain couples TRBV6-5 to TRBJ2-7, with TRBD1 matching over 7 bases. The sequenced sample was peripheral blood. CDR3 nucleotide sequence: TGTGCCAGCAGTTACTCCTCGGGACAGAAGATCTACGAGCAGTACTTC. This gives the protein CASSYSSGQKIYEQYF.